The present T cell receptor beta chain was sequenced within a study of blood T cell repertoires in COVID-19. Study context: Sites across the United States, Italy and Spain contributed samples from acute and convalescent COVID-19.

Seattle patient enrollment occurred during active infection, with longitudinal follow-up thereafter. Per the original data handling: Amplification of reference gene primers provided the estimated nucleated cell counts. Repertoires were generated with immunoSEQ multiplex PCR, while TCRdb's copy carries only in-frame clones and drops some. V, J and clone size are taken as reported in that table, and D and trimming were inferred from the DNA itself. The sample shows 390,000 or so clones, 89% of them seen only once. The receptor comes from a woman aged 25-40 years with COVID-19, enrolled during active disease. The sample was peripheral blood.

CDR3 sequence: CASSLNARTGTYGYTF. The CDR3 DNA is TGTGCCAGCAGCTTAAACGCCCGGACAGGGACGTATGGCTACACCTTC. This chain uses TRBV7-2 with TRBJ1-2, with TRBD1 matching 8 bases. V lost 2 bases, J lost 5 bases, and 10 bases stayed unmatched. Germline V CDR1 and CDR2: SGHTA, FQGNSA. CDR3 size: 16 residues.